These 27 T cell receptor beta chains share one sample of origin, sequenced in a study of T cell responses to AZD1222 COVID-19 vaccine. Profiled with immunoSEQ multiplex PCR; TCRdb holds only in-frame clones, not every one. The sample has about 83,000 clones, more than 75% seen once. The specimen comprised peripheral blood, sampled on day 0 of AZD1222 vaccination. These receptors were obtained from an adult in good health.

The gene calls are TRBV4-1 and TRBJ1-5; D not certain. The CDR3 is made up of 18 amino acids. The germline V gene has CDR1 MGHRA and CDR2 YSYEKL. V was pared by 5 bases and J by 4 bases, with 24 bases between. In DNA, the CDR3 is TGCGCCAGCAGCGACAACCTACTTCTCCGGGCCGATAATCAGCCCCAGCATTTT. It translates to CASSDNLLLRADNQPQHF.

This clone has just a few counts. This chain joins TRBV20-1 and TRBJ2-7, with D tentatively TRBD1 (5 bases). In germline, CDR1 is DFQATT, CDR2 SNEGSKA (reference sequence). Trimming cost V 2 bases and J 5 bases, with 7 bases left between them. The CDR3 contains 11 residues. The CDR3 spells CSARRGNEQYF. The CDR3 bases are TGCAGTGCTAGAAGGGGTAACGAGCAGTACTTC.

This rearrangement joins TRBV4-2 to TRBJ1-2; D is perhaps TRBD1 (5 bases). The CDR3 consists of 15 residues. V shed 2 bases and J shed 8 bases, with 18 bases lying between them. Germline loops: CDR1 LGHNA, CDR2 YNFKEQ. The CDR3 sequence is CASSQNNPGRGGYTF. DNA of the CDR3: TGTGCCAGCAGCCAAAATAACCCGGGGCGCGGAGGCTACACCTTC.

This sequence joins TRBV12-3 or TRBV12-4 and TRBJ2-5, with D possibly TRBD2 on 6 matching bases. This CDR3 is built from 13 residues. V lost 6 bases, J lost 3 bases, and 11 bases lay in between. CDR3 region: CASRKTGEETQYF. CDR3 nucleotides: TGTGCCAGCAGAAAAACGGGGGAAGAGACCCAGTACTTC.

The V and J genes are TRBV6-5 and TRBJ1-3, with D perhaps matching TRBD1 (6 bases). V was shortened by 6 bases and J by 4 bases, with 7 bases between the two germline ends. This CDR3 region has 12 residues. Germline V gene sequence: CDR1 MNHEY, CDR2 SVGAGI. Here the CDR3 DNA reads TGTGCCAGCAGGACAGGAGGAAACACCATATATTTT. This sequence encodes CASRTGGNTIYF.

The V call is TRBV18, the J call TRBJ2-1, with D possibly being TRBD1 (6 bases). V lost 8 bases, J lost 1 base, and 24 bases lay in between. The length of the CDR3 is 18 residues. CDR1 and CDR2 (germline): KGHSH, LQKENI. CDR3 DNA sequence: TGTGCCAGCCGGTTGCCTGGACAGACCGAGGCGTCCTACAATGAGCAGTTCTTC. It codes for CASRLPGQTEASYNEQFF. The variable domain in full, completed from reference TRBV18 and TRBJ2-1, reads NAGVMQNPRHLVRRRGQEARLRCSPMKGHSHVYWYRQLPEEGLKFMVYLQKENIIDESGMPKERFSAEFPKEGPSILRIQQVVRGDSAAYFCASRLPGQTEASYNEQFFGPGTRLTVL.

The chain is built from TRBV28 and TRBJ2-5; 14 bases align to TRBD2. Germline CDR1 reads MDHEN; CDR2 reads SYDVKM. Germline trimming cut 6 bases from V and 5 bases from J; bases unmatched to any gene: 8. The CDR3 totals 16 residues. CDR3 region: CASSPGLAGGGETQYF. For the CDR3, the DNA is TGTGCCAGCAGCCCCGGACTAGCGGGAGGAGGCGAGACCCAGTACTTC.

The chain links TRBV9 to TRBJ1-5; tentatively, D is TRBD1 (6 bases). The CDR3 extends over 17 amino acids. V was clipped by 0 bases and J by 6 bases, with 19 bases between them. Germline V lookup: CDR1 SGDLS, CDR2 YYNGEE. CDR3 coding DNA: TGTGCCAGCAGCGTAGGACCCGCCGATCGAGGGGGTCAGCCCCAGCATTTT. Its protein is CASSVGPADRGGQPQHF.

The rearrangement joins TRBV7-8 to TRBJ2-7, with TRBD1 as a possible D gene (6 bases). This CDR3 has 15 residues. The germline V gene has CDR1 SGHVS and CDR2 FQNEAQ. Trimming took 0 bases from V and 5 from J, leaving 14 bases between them. CDR3 residues: CASSLALGAENEQYF. CDR3 nucleotides: TGTGCCAGCAGCTTAGCTTTGGGGGCAGAAAACGAGCAGTACTTC.

The rearrangement uses TRBV7-9 and TRBJ1-5; D is unclear. V was shortened by 6 bases and J by 0 bases, with 6 bases between the two germline ends. Germline V CDR1 and CDR2: SEHNR, FQNEAQ (reference sequence). This CDR3 has 13 amino acids. The CDR3 reads CASSRDSNQPQHF. The CDR3 nucleotides are TGTGCCAGCAGTAGAGATAGCAATCAGCCCCAGCATTTT.

This clone was recorded only once. The chain joins TRBV27 to TRBJ1-2; D is perhaps TRBD1 (5 bases). The germline V gene has CDR1 MNHEY and CDR2 SMNVEV (reference sequence). This CDR3 is built from 14 residues. The V and J ends lost 3 bases and 0 bases respectively, with 8 bases between them. CDR3: CASSFGASNYGYTF. The CDR3 DNA reads TGTGCCAGCAGTTTTGGGGCTTCTAACTATGGCTACACCTTC.

The chain recombines TRBV18 with TRBJ1-3; no definite D call. This CDR3 is built from 15 residues. Germline CDR1 reads KGHSH; CDR2 reads LQKENI. Trimming left V 0 bases short and J 1 base short, with 7 bases between. CDR3 sequence reads: CASSPPGKSGNTIYF. CDR3 sequence (DNA): TGTGCCAGCTCACCACCGGGAAAATCTGGAAACACCATATATTTT.

The V gene is TRBV7-9, the J gene TRBJ1-5; 9 bases fit TRBD1. J was trimmed by 0 bases and V by 5 bases; bases with no gene match: 2. CDR3 length equals 15 residues. The V gene's germline CDR1 is SEHNR and CDR2 FQNEAQ (reference sequence). CDR3 in amino acids: CASSQGQGSNQPQHF. In nucleotides, the CDR3 is TGTGCCAGCAGCCAGGGACAGGGTAGCAATCAGCCCCAGCATTTT.

The chain has TRBV10-1 and TRBJ2-2, with D maybe TRBD2 (7 bases). Germline CDR1 reads WNHNN; CDR2 reads SYGVQD (reference sequence). The V end was cut by 3 bases, the J end by 4 bases, with 15 bases between. This CDR3 is built from 16 residues. Written as DNA, the CDR3 is TGCGCCAGCAGTGATCCCGGGGGGCTGGGCACCGGGGAGCTGTTTTTT. Amino acids: CASSDPGGLGTGELFF.

This clone was observed a single time. V usage is TRBV10-3 and J usage is TRBJ2-1; D gene unclear. Per the germline V gene, CDR1 is ENHRY and CDR2 is SYGVKD. The length of the CDR3 is 13 residues. V shed 11 bases and J shed 5 bases, with 16 bases lying between them. In DNA, the CDR3 is TGTGCCGCCAGTATGCGGCCAGACAATGAGCAGTTCTTC. This codes for CAASMRPDNEQFF.

The chain links TRBV5-1 to TRBJ2-5; 10 bases align to TRBD1. J was trimmed by 7 bases and V by 2 bases; bases with no gene match: 5. The germline CDR1 and CDR2 sequences are SGHRS and YFSETQ. This CDR3 contains 14 residues. CDR3 in amino acids: CASSFTGQGVTQYF. The DNA of the CDR3 is TGCGCCAGCAGCTTTACAGGACAGGGGGTGACCCAGTACTTC. Full variable domain (missing parts from reference TRBV5-1 and TRBJ2-5): KAGVTQTPRYLIKTRGQQVTLSCSPISGHRSVSWYQQTPGQGLQFLFEYFSETQRNKGNFPGRFSGRQFSNSRSEMNVSTLELGDSALYLCASSFTGQGVTQYFGPGTRLLVL.

The chain is built from TRBV5-1 and TRBJ2-3; D ambiguous. The CDR3 runs to 14 residues. CDR1 SGHRS and CDR2 YFSETQ come from the germline V gene. V was clipped by 2 bases and J by 3 bases, with 10 bases between them. CDR3 nucleotides: TGCGCCAGCAGCTTTAGCCAAGCGACAGATACGCAGTATTTT. It codes for CASSFSQATDTQYF.

V usage is TRBV7-8 and J usage is TRBJ2-7; a possible D gene is TRBD2 (5 bases). The CDR3 consists of 15 residues. Germline V gives CDR1 SGHVS, CDR2 FQNEAQ. V lost 6 bases and J lost 0, with 15 bases in between. The CDR3: CASSLLMRASYEQYF. The DNA for the CDR3 is TGTGCCAGCAGTTTGCTCATGCGGGCCTCCTACGAGCAGTACTTC.

V and J are TRBV3-1 (or the pseudogene TRBV3-2) and TRBJ1-4; no definite D call. Looked up from germline, CDR1 is LGHDT and CDR2 is YNNKEL (reference sequence). The V end was cut by 0 bases, the J end by 3 bases, with 17 bases between. The CDR3 totals 18 residues. The CDR3 loop reads CASSQDRGRMAANEKLFF. CDR3 nucleotide sequence: TGTGCCAGCAGCCAAGATCGCGGGAGGATGGCGGCTAATGAAAAACTGTTTTTT.

Many counts were recorded for this clone. The rearrangement uses TRBV3-1 (or the pseudogene TRBV3-2) and TRBJ2-2; TRBD2 agrees at 7 bases. CDR1 and CDR2 (germline): LGHDT, YNNKEL (reference sequence). This CDR3 comprises 16 residues. J lost 0 bases, V lost 4 bases, and 5 bases had no gene match. This chain's CDR3 is CASSLRTSSNTGELFF. Here the CDR3 DNA reads TGTGCCAGCAGCCTTCGGACTAGTTCGAACACCGGGGAGCTGTTTTTT.

V gene TRBV28 combines with J gene TRBJ2-3, with D perhaps TRBD1 or TRBD2 (6 bases each). CDR3 length equals 13 residues. V was trimmed by 5 bases and J by 5 bases, leaving 11 bases between them. Germline V gene data show CDR1 as MDHEN and CDR2 as SYDVKM. The CDR3 DNA sequence: TGTGCCAGCAGTAGGGGGGCGTTAGATACGCAGTATTTT. Protein sequence: CASSRGALDTQYF.

As DNA, the CDR3 is TGTGCCAGCAGTTTATTGGGCGGACCGATTCAGAATGAGCAGTTCTTC. Protein: CASSLLGGPIQNEQFF. The chain combines TRBV27 with TRBJ2-1; D not resolved. V lost 1 base and J lost 7, with 17 bases in between. CDR3 length: 16 residues. From germline, CDR1 is MNHEY and CDR2 SMNVEV (reference sequence).

V is TRBV18 and J is TRBJ2-2, with a tentative D call TRBD2 (6 bases). Germline assignment: CDR1 KGHSH and CDR2 LQKENI. Trimming pared 4 bases from V and 2 bases from J, leaving 11 bases between. The CDR3 runs 15 residues. In DNA form, the CDR3 reads TGTGCCAGCTCACGACTAGGACTAAACACCGGGGAGCTGTTTTTT. This translates into CASSRLGLNTGELFF.

The chain has TRBV11-2 and TRBJ1-2; no clear D gene. Germline V CDR1 and CDR2: SGHAT, FQNNGV. The CDR3 extends over 14 amino acids. V was shortened by 4 bases and J by 6 bases, with 15 bases between the two germline ends. CDR3 nucleotides: TGTGCCAGCAGCTCGCCCCGATCCTACAATGGCTACACCTTC. Encoded protein: CASSSPRSYNGYTF. Variable domain in full (rest from reference TRBV11-2 and TRBJ1-2): EAGVAQSPRYKIIEKRQSVAFWCNPISGHATLYWYQQILGQGPKLLIQFQNNGVVDDSQLPKDRFSAERLKGVDSTLKIQPAKLEDSAVYLCASSSPRSYNGYTFGSGTRLTVV.

The chain couples TRBV19 to TRBJ2-5, with D possibly TRBD1 on 5 matching bases. Germline V gives CDR1 LNHDA, CDR2 SQIVND (reference sequence). The CDR3 is 12 amino acids. V was clipped by 2 bases and J by 5 bases, with 6 bases between them. This CDR3 reads CASSIKGETQYF. The CDR3 nucleotides are TGTGCCAGTAGTATAAAGGGGGAGACCCAGTACTTC.

This chain links TRBV2 with TRBJ2-7, with D uncertain. The CDR3 runs 14 residues. CDR1 is SNHLY and CDR2 is FYNNEI in the germline V gene. Trimming took off 6 bases at V and 0 bases at J, with 12 bases between the two ends. CDR3 region: CASRSAGRSYEQYF. DNA of the CDR3: TGTGCCAGCAGGTCGGCAGGCCGCTCCTACGAGCAGTACTTC.

This chain joins TRBV10-2 and TRBJ2-7, with D possibly called TRBD1 or TRBD2 (6 bases each). This CDR3 region has 14 residues. V shed 6 bases and J shed 3 bases, with 15 bases lying between them. Germline V CDR1 and CDR2: WSHSY, SAAADI. CDR3 coding DNA: TGCGCCAGCAGGGGGTGGGGGGCCCTCTACGAGCAGTACTTC. It encodes CASRGWGALYEQYF.